The 3 T cell receptor beta chains presented below share a single source sample, sequenced in a study of shared clonotypes between healthy human individuals. TCRdb keeps only in-frame clones here, not all; method: immunoSEQ multiplex PCR. The sample consists of under 1,100,000 clones, around 82% of them appearing once. The specimen sequenced was memory CD4+ T cells from PBMCs. Subset of the sample: CD45RA-negative fraction. The source is a man between 18 and 35 years old in good health. Some clones in this sample may be carry-over from other donors' samples.

The chain links TRBV14 to TRBJ2-7; TRBD2 aligns across 8 bases. The CDR3 is 16 residues long. J lost 5 bases, V lost 4 bases, and 13 bases had no gene match. From germline, CDR1 is SGHDN and CDR2 FVKESK. The CDR3 loop reads CASSRHHGTSKNEQYF. As DNA, the CDR3 is TGTGCCAGCAGCCGCCACCATGGGACTAGTAAAAACGAGCAGTACTTC.

The chain couples TRBV5-1 to TRBJ1-4; unclear D gene. This CDR3 spans 14 amino acids. Germline-derived CDR1 and CDR2 are SGHRS and YFSETQ. V shed 1 base and J shed 8 bases, with 12 bases lying between them. Written as DNA, the CDR3 is TGCGCCAGCAGCTTGTTCGGGGTTGAAGAAAAACTGTTTTTT. Its protein is CASSLFGVEEKLFF. The full variable domain, its missing parts supplied by reference TRBV5-1 and TRBJ1-4, is KAGVTQTPRYLIKTRGQQVTLSCSPISGHRSVSWYQQTPGQGLQFLFEYFSETQRNKGNFPGRFSGRQFSNSRSEMNVSTLELGDSALYLCASSLFGVEEKLFFGSGTQLSVL.

This clone was observed a few times. This chain links TRBV6-5 with TRBJ1-1; D call uncertain. The CDR3 contains 13 residues. CDR1 and CDR2 from the germline V gene are MNHEY and SVGAGI. Trimming left V 2 bases short and J 3 bases short, with 7 bases between. CDR3 residues: CASSYEGYTEAFF. CDR3 nucleotides: TGTGCCAGCAGTTACGAGGGATACACTGAAGCTTTCTTT.